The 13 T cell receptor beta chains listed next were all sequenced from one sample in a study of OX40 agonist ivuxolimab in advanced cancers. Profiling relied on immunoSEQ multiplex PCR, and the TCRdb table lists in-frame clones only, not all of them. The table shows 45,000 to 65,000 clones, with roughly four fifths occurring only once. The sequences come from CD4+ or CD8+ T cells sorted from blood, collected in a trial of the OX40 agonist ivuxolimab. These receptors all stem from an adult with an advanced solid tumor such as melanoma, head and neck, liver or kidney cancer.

CDR3 in amino acids: CASSQSPGRPYEQYF. Written as DNA, the CDR3 is TGTGCCAGCAGCCAATCACCGGGACGGCCCTACGAGCAGTACTTC. The gene calls are TRBV6-6 and TRBJ2-7; possibly TRBD1 or TRBD2 for D (5 bases each). Germline CDR1 MNHNY, CDR2 SVGAGI (reference sequence). CDR3 length: 15 residues. V gave up 6 bases and J gave up 2 bases, with 17 bases separating them.

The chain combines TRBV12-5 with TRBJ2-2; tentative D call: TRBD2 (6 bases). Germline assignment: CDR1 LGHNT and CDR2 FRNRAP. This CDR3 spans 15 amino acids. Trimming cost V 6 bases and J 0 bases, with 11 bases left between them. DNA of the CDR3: TGTGCTAGTGGACGGGACTGGGCGAACACCGGGGAGCTGTTTTTT. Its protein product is CASGRDWANTGELFF.

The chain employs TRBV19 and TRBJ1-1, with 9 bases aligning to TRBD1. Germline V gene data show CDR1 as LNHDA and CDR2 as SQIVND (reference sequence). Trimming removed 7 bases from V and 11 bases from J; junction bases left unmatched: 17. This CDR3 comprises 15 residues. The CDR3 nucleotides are TGTGCCAGTAAAGAGACGGGACAGGGTATTGAATCCGCTTTCTTT. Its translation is CASKETGQGIESAFF.

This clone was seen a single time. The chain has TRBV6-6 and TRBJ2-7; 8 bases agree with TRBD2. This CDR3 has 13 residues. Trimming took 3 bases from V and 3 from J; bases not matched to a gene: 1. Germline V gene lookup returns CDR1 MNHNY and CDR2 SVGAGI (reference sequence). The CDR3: CASSYLAGYEQYF. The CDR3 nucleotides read TGTGCCAGCAGTTATCTAGCGGGCTACGAGCAGTACTTC.

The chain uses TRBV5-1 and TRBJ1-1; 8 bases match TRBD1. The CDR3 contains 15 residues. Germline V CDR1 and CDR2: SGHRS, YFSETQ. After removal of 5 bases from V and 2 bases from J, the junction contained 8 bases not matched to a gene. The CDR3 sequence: CASSLGTGSNTEAFF. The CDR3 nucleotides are TGCGCCAGCAGTCTTGGGACAGGCTCCAACACTGAAGCTTTCTTT.

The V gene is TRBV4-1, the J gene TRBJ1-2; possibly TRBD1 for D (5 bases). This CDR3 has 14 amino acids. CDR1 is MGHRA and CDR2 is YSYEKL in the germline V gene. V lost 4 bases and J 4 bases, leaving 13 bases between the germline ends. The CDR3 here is CASSRGRDGYGYTF. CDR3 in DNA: TGCGCCAGCAGCCGGGGCCGGGATGGCTATGGCTACACCTTC.

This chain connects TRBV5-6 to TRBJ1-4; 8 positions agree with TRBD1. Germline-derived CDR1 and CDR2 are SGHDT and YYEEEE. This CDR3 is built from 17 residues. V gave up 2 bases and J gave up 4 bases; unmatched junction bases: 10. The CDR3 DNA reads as TGTGCCAGCAGCTTTAATCCGGTGGACAGGGATAATGAAAAACTGTTTTTT. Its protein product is CASSFNPVDRDNEKLFF. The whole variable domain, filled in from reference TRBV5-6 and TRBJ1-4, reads DAGVTQSPTHLIKTRGQQVTLRCSPKSGHDTVSWYQQALGQGPQFIFQYYEEEERQRGNFPDRFSGHQFPNYSSELNVNALLLGDSALYLCASSFNPVDRDNEKLFFGSGTQLSVL.

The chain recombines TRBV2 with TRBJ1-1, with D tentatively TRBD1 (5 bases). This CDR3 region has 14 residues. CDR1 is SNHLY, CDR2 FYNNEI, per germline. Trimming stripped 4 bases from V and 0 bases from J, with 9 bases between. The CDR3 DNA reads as TGTGCCAGCAGTGCGGACATGCTGAACACTGAAGCTTTCTTT. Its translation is CASSADMLNTEAFF.

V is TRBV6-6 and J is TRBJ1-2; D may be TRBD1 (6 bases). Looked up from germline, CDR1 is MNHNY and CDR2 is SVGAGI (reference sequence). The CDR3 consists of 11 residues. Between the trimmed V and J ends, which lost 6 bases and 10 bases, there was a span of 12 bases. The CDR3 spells CASSLGGAYTF. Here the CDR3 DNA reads TGTGCCAGCAGCCTCGGGGGGGCCTACACCTTC.

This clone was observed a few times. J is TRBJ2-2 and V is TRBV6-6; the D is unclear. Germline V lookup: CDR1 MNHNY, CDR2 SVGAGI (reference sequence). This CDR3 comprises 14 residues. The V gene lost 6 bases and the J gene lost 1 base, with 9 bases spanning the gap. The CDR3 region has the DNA TGTGCCAGCAGCCTCGGACGGAACACCGGGGAGCTGTTTTTT. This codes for CASSLGRNTGELFF.

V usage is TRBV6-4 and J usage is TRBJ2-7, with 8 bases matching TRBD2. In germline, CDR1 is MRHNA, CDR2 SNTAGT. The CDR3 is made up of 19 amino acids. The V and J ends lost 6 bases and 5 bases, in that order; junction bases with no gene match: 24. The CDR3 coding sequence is TGTGCCAGCAGGTCCCCGGGGGGGGCCCTCAACTACTCCTACGACGAGCAGTACTTC. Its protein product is CASRSPGGALNYSYDEQYF.

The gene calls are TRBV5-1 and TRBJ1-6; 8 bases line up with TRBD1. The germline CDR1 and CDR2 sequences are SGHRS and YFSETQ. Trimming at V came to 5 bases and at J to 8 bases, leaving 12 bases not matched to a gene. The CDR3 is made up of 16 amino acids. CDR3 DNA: TGCGCCAGCAGGAGTGGACAGGGAATAGGGGATTCACCCCTCCACTTT. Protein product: CASRSGQGIGDSPLHF.

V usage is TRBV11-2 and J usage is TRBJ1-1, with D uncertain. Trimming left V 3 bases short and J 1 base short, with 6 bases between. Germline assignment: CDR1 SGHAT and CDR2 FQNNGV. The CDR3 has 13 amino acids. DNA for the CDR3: TGTGCCAGCAGCTTTAGGGCGAACACTGAAGCTTTCTTT. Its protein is CASSFRANTEAFF.